What follows are 31 T cell receptor beta chains derived from one specimen sequenced in a study of blood T cell repertoires in COVID-19. Clones were read by immunoSEQ multiplex PCR, and TCRdb kept only the in-frame ones, dropping some. The repertoire holds about 260,000 clones, with more than 70% as singletons. The sequenced sample consisted of PBMCs or T cells enriched from blood (not recorded which). The receptor source for this set is a woman between 50 and 59 years old who had recovered from COVID-19.

The chain employs TRBV4-1 and TRBJ1-1; 7 nucleotides match TRBD1. The CDR3 extends over 13 amino acids. V dropped 1 base and J dropped 8; count of bases not matched to a gene: 4. The V gene's germline CDR1 is MGHRA and CDR2 YSYEKL. The CDR3, as DNA: TGCGCCAGCAGCCAAGGAGGGGGCTTGGAAGCTTTCTTT. It codes for CASSQGGGLEAFF.

The J gene is TRBJ2-3, the V gene TRBV6-5; weak D call: TRBD1 (5 bases). This CDR3 region has 13 residues. Germline V gene lookup returns CDR1 MNHEY and CDR2 SVGAGI. Trimming pared 4 bases from V and 5 bases from J, leaving 10 bases between. CDR3 in DNA: TGTGCCAGCAGTTTACAGGCTAAAGATACGCAGTATTTT. Its translation is CASSLQAKDTQYF.

The chain joins TRBV7-8 to TRBJ1-1, with D unclear. CDR3 length equals 12 residues. Looked up from germline, CDR1 is SGHVS and CDR2 is FQNEAQ. The V gene lost 0 bases and the J gene lost 7 bases, with 6 bases spanning the gap. The CDR3 region has the DNA TGTGCCAGCAGCTTAGCCGGAGGTGAAGCTTTCTTT. It specifies CASSLAGGEAFF.

This chain links TRBV7-9 with TRBJ1-5; D is ambiguous. This CDR3 comprises 12 residues. V was clipped by 5 bases and J by 9 bases, with 11 bases between them. Germline CDR1 SEHNR, CDR2 FQNEAQ (reference sequence). CDR3 sequence: CASSIGRGPQHF. CDR3 in DNA: TGTGCCAGCAGCATTGGACGGGGGCCCCAGCATTTT.

The chain combines TRBV27 with TRBJ1-1; D might be TRBD1 (6 bases). The CDR3 has 13 residues. The V gene's germline CDR1 is MNHEY and CDR2 SMNVEV (reference sequence). V lost 6 bases, J lost 4 bases, and 12 bases lay in between. This CDR3 is CASSPGVGTEAFF. CDR3 DNA: TGTGCCAGCAGCCCAGGGGTTGGCACTGAAGCTTTCTTT.

The chain has TRBV12-3 or TRBV12-4 and TRBJ1-5; possible D gene TRBD1, 5 bases. The CDR3 extends over 12 amino acids. V was pared by 5 bases and J by 4 bases, with 6 bases between. The CDR3 DNA reads as TGTGCCAGCAGTCGGACAAATCAGCCCCAGCATTTT. This gives the protein CASSRTNQPQHF.

The chain joins TRBV4-3 to TRBJ1-1; D possibly corresponds to TRBD1 (5 bases). The ends were cut back, 3 bases at V and 6 bases at J, with 14 bases in the middle. CDR1 is LGHNA and CDR2 is YSLEER in the germline V gene. CDR3 length: 14 amino acids. The CDR3 loop is CASSHQGSGAEAFF. CDR3 coding DNA: TGCGCCAGCAGCCACCAGGGATCTGGGGCTGAAGCTTTCTTT.

The genes are TRBV7-3 and TRBJ1-6, with D uncertain. Germline lookup yields CDR1 SGHTA and CDR2 FQGTGA. V dropped 1 base and J dropped 4 bases, with 8 bases sitting between them. This CDR3 spans 15 amino acids. In DNA form, the CDR3 reads TGTGCCAGCAGCTTAAGTACGCGGTATAATTCACCCCTCCACTTT. Amino acids: CASSLSTRYNSPLHF.

DNA of the CDR3: TGCGCCAGCAGCCAGCCGGGACTAGCCCCAGCCAAAAACATTCAGTACTTC. Encoded protein: CASSQPGLAPAKNIQYF. The rearrangement joins TRBV4-1 to TRBJ2-4, with 9 positions matching TRBD2. Unmatched junction bases numbered 6, after V lost 3 bases and J lost 0 bases. There are 17 residues in the CDR3. CDR1 is MGHRA and CDR2 is YSYEKL in the germline V gene.

The rearrangement uses TRBV5-4 and TRBJ1-5, with D possibly matching TRBD1 (6 bases). V was clipped by 0 bases and J by 2 bases, with 6 bases between them. Germline-derived CDR1 and CDR2 are SGHNT and YYREEE (reference sequence). The CDR3 spans 14 residues. The chain's CDR3 is CASSLEGGNQPQHF. Written as DNA, the CDR3 is TGTGCCAGCAGCTTGGAGGGGGGCAATCAGCCCCAGCATTTT.

The chain is built from TRBV4-1 and TRBJ2-7; perhaps TRBD2 as D (5 bases). The germline V and J ends were trimmed by 0 bases and 8 bases, with 14 bases remaining between them. The CDR3 contains 14 residues. CDR1 and CDR2 (germline): MGHRA, YSYEKL. This CDR3 is CASSQEFLWEKQYF. The CDR3 region has the DNA TGCGCCAGCAGCCAAGAATTTCTTTGGGAGAAGCAGTACTTC.

This clone was picked up one time. The J gene is TRBJ2-3, the V gene TRBV1; TRBD2 is taken as the D call from the table, unchecked against the DNA. TRBV1 is deemed a pseudogene. CDR3 size: 20 residues. The CDR3 protein is CTSSQDRWSGREPSTDTQYF. The CDR3 nucleotides read TGCACCAGCAGCCAAGATCGATGGAGCGGGAGGGAACCTAGCACAGATACGCAGTATTTT.

The J gene is TRBJ1-6, the V gene TRBV7-2; 7 bases fit TRBD1. The V gene end was trimmed by 1 base and the J gene end by 4 bases; junction bases not matched to a gene: 10. The CDR3 loop spans 18 amino acids. From germline, CDR1 is SGHTA and CDR2 FQGNSA. The CDR3 here is CASSLGWDRNAYNSPLHF. CDR3 DNA sequence: TGTGCCAGCAGCTTAGGTTGGGACAGAAACGCATATAATTCACCCCTCCACTTT.

The chain combines TRBV27 with TRBJ2-2; maybe TRBD2 (7 bases). Germline loops: CDR1 MNHEY, CDR2 SMNVEV (reference sequence). The CDR3 is made up of 18 amino acids. Trimming pared 3 bases from V and 7 bases from J, leaving 24 bases between. The CDR3 protein is CASSLIGGSGGGRGELFF. The CDR3, as DNA: TGTGCCAGCAGTTTGATCGGCGGGAGTGGTGGGGGCCGCGGGGAGCTGTTTTTT.

The chain uses TRBV9 and TRBJ2-3, with D tentatively TRBD2 (6 bases). CDR3 length: 14 amino acids. CDR1 and CDR2 (germline): SGDLS, YYNGEE. V shed 6 bases and J shed 0 bases, with 11 bases lying between them. In DNA form, the CDR3 reads TGTGCCAGCAACCCGGGACTGAGCACAGATACGCAGTATTTT. Translation: CASNPGLSTDTQYF.

The chain is built from TRBV13 and TRBJ1-6; 7 positions agree with TRBD1. The germline CDR1 and CDR2 sequences are PRHDT and FYEKMQ (reference sequence). The CDR3 is 16 amino acids. The trim removed 0 bases at V and 8 bases at J, leaving 7 bases unmatched. The CDR3 loop is CASSLGEGGAYSPLHF. CDR3 coding DNA: TGTGCCAGCAGCTTAGGAGAAGGGGGCGCTTATTCACCCCTCCACTTT.

The chain joins TRBV18 to TRBJ1-2, with D tentatively TRBD1 (6 bases). The germline V and J ends were trimmed by 6 bases and 0 bases, with 14 bases remaining between them. The CDR3 is made up of 15 amino acids. Germline lookup yields CDR1 KGHSH and CDR2 LQKENI. The DNA of the CDR3 is TGTGCCAGCTCGCCAGACAGGACGGCTAACTATGGCTACACCTTC. Translated, it gives CASSPDRTANYGYTF.

The chain carries TRBV5-1 and TRBJ2-7; tentatively, D is TRBD1 (6 bases). Germline V CDR1 and CDR2: SGHRS, YFSETQ. CDR3 length: 13 residues. Trimming left V 4 bases short and J 3 bases short, with 11 bases between. DNA of the CDR3: TGCGCCAGCAGCCCACCGGACAGCTACGAGCAGTACTTC. This translates into CASSPPDSYEQYF.

This clone has a count of ten or more. This chain joins TRBV7-3 and TRBJ2-2; 7 bases map to TRBD1. V lost 4 bases to trimming and J lost 6 bases; unmatched junction nucleotides: 17. This CDR3 spans 18 amino acids. Germline V CDR1 and CDR2: SGHTA, FQGTGA. CDR3 nucleotide sequence: TGTGCCAGCAGCTCCCCTGACAGGGCGGATTTACAATCCGGGGAGCTGTTTTTT. Translation: CASSSPDRADLQSGELFF.

The chain joins TRBV2 to TRBJ1-2; 9 bases are shared with TRBD1. V shed 6 bases and J 4 bases; nucleotides not matched to a gene: 6. Germline V CDR1 and CDR2: SNHLY, FYNNEI. The CDR3 loop spans 14 amino acids. The CDR3 reads CASSRQGGVYGYTF. In DNA, the CDR3 is TGTGCCAGCAGCAGACAGGGGGGCGTCTATGGCTACACCTTC. Supplemented by reference TRBV2 and TRBJ1-2, the full variable domain reads EPEVTQTPSHQVTQMGQEVILRCVPISNHLYFYWYRQILGQKVEFLVSFYNNEISEKSEIFDDQFSVERPDGSNFTLKIRSTKLEDSAMYFCASSRQGGVYGYTFGSGTRLTVV.

The gene calls are TRBV7-2 and TRBJ1-6; TRBD1 agrees at 7 bases. V dropped 5 bases and J dropped 5; count of bases not matched to a gene: 3. This CDR3 has 14 amino acids. Per germline, CDR1 SGHTA and CDR2 FQGNSA. The CDR3: CASSPGGHNSPLHF. The CDR3 DNA sequence: TGTGCCAGCAGCCCAGGGGGACATAATTCACCCCTCCACTTT.

The table lists this clone with a count of one. This chain joins TRBV19 and TRBJ2-7, with TRBD2 matching 9 bases. Unmatched junction bases numbered 6, after V lost 3 bases and J lost 6 bases. CDR1 and CDR2 (germline): LNHDA, SQIVND (reference sequence). The CDR3 runs 14 residues. CDR3: CASSITGTSSEQYF. In DNA form, the CDR3 reads TGTGCCAGTAGTATTACCGGGACTAGCTCCGAGCAGTACTTC.

This clone came up once. This rearrangement joins TRBV7-2 to TRBJ2-5; 9 bases line up with TRBD2. This CDR3 contains 13 residues. V lost 2 bases, J lost 5 bases, and 0 bases stayed unmatched. Germline CDR1 reads SGHTA; CDR2 reads FQGNSA. The CDR3 nucleotides read TGTGCCAGCAGCTTACTAGCGGGGGAGACCCAGTACTTC. This translates into CASSLLAGETQYF.

V gene TRBV15 combines with J gene TRBJ1-1; no clear D. V was cut by 2 bases and J by 0 bases, with 7 bases left in between. Per the germline V gene, CDR1 is LNHNV and CDR2 is YYDKDF (reference sequence). The CDR3 covers 14 residues. The chain's CDR3 is CATSRREMNTEAFF. Written as DNA, the CDR3 is TGTGCCACCAGCAGAAGAGAGATGAACACTGAAGCTTTCTTT.

The chain employs TRBV7-2 and TRBJ2-7; no clear D. The CDR3 runs to 14 residues. The germline V gene has CDR1 SGHTA and CDR2 FQGNSA. V shed 6 bases and J shed 0 bases, with 12 bases lying between them. The CDR3 DNA sequence: TGTGCCAGCAGGGAAGCAGCGACCTCCTACGAGCAGTACTTC. This sequence encodes CASREAATSYEQYF.

The chain uses TRBV4-1 and TRBJ2-3, with 12 bases that match TRBD2. CDR1 is MGHRA and CDR2 is YSYEKL in the germline V gene. V trimming: 4 bases; J trimming: 2 bases; junction bases outside the gene matches: 1. The CDR3 length is 15 residues. In nucleotides, the CDR3 is TGCGCCAGCAGCCGACTAGCGGGGGCCACAGATACGCAGTATTTT. Translation gives CASSRLAGATDTQYF.

The rearrangement uses TRBV4-1 and TRBJ2-2; no clear D gene. V lost 5 bases to trimming and J lost 1 base, with 11 bases between them. The germline V gene has CDR1 MGHRA and CDR2 YSYEKL. The CDR3 is 15 residues long. The CDR3 protein is CASSAPERNTGELFF. In DNA form, the CDR3 reads TGCGCCAGCAGCGCGCCCGAGCGGAACACCGGGGAGCTGTTTTTT.

This chain joins TRBV5-5 and TRBJ2-7, with 7 bases lining up with TRBD1. The CDR3 is 14 amino acids. Losses at the gene ends were 4 bases for V and 0 bases for J; bases not matched to a gene: 4. CDR1 is SGHKS and CDR2 is YYEKEE in the germline V gene (reference sequence). This CDR3 reads CASSPDRYSYEQYF. The CDR3 DNA reads as TGTGCCAGCAGCCCGGACAGGTACTCCTACGAGCAGTACTTC.

This clone occurred once. The chain combines TRBV3-1 (or the pseudogene TRBV3-2) with TRBJ2-2; D not resolved. Germline V gene data show CDR1 as LGHDT and CDR2 as YNNKEL (reference sequence). V was clipped by 3 bases and J by 1 base, with 12 bases between them. CDR3 length: 16 amino acids. The CDR3 loop is CASSQPSDWNTGELFF. The CDR3 DNA reads TGTGCCAGCAGCCAGCCTTCCGACTGGAACACCGGGGAGCTGTTTTTT.

This CDR3 reads CASRDRYTEAFF. The CDR3, as DNA: TGTGCCAGCAGGGACAGGTACACTGAAGCTTTCTTT. V is TRBV11-3 and J is TRBJ1-1, with 7 bases matching TRBD1. CDR1 SGHNT and CDR2 YENEEA come from the germline V gene. This CDR3 region has 12 residues. The junction had 1 base not matched to a gene; V was cut back by 6 bases and J by 3 bases.

This chain connects TRBV2 to TRBJ1-5; a possible D gene is TRBD1 (6 bases). The CDR3 contains 13 residues. Germline loops: CDR1 SNHLY, CDR2 FYNNEI. V lost 8 bases, J lost 4 bases, and 12 bases lay in between. The CDR3 nucleotides are TGTGCCAGCGGAGGACAGATTAATCAGCCCCAGCATTTT. This encodes CASGGQINQPQHF.